This entry lists 18 T cell receptor beta chains sequenced from one sample in a study of beta chain features in type 1 diabetes. Whole-study findings and limits: People with Type 1 diabetes carried modestly yet significantly shorter TCRB CDR3s in all four CD4+ subsets.

No antigens are known for them. Every bit of the isolated RNA underwent reverse transcription, so sequencing read expressed TCRB transcripts. Assay: immunoSEQ multiplex PCR; the TCRdb copy retains only in-frame clones and omits some. The repertoire holds around 690,000 clones, with around 12% as singletons. Sequenced material: naive CD4+ T cells from blood. The source is a man under 40 with type 1 diabetes.

This clone occurred a few times. The gene calls are TRBV6-1 and TRBJ2-2; tentatively, D is TRBD1 (5 bases). Trimming took off 6 bases at V and 3 bases at J, with 11 bases between the two ends. This CDR3 region has 14 residues. Germline V gene data show CDR1 as MNHNS and CDR2 as SASEGT. The CDR3 loop reads CASRGQGYTGELFF. The CDR3 DNA reads TGTGCCAGCAGAGGGCAGGGATACACCGGGGAGCTGTTTTTT.

This clone came up a few times. The chain joins TRBV29-1 to TRBJ2-7; 9 positions match TRBD2. V shed 6 bases and J 6 bases; nucleotides not matched to a gene: 15. This CDR3 has 15 amino acids. CDR1 is SQVTM, CDR2 ANQGSEA, per germline. The chain's CDR3 is CSVGHRLAGSREQYF. The CDR3 coding sequence is TGCAGCGTCGGCCACAGGCTAGCGGGGTCCCGCGAGCAGTACTTC.

V and J are TRBV9 and TRBJ2-3, with 8 nucleotides matching TRBD2. Germline loops: CDR1 SGDLS, CDR2 YYNGEE. Trimming at V came to 4 bases and at J to 4 bases, leaving 11 bases not matched to a gene. The CDR3 extends over 16 amino acids. The CDR3 DNA reads as TGTGCCAGCAGCATCCGGACTAGCCCTGGCGCAGATACGCAGTATTTT. Amino acids: CASSIRTSPGADTQYF.

The V and J genes are TRBV11-2 and TRBJ1-6; D remains unclear. The CDR3 loop spans 13 amino acids. Trimming took off 1 base at V and 10 bases at J, with 8 bases between the two ends. The germline CDR1 and CDR2 sequences are SGHAT and FQNNGV. DNA for the CDR3: TGTGCCAGCAGCTTAGTGAGGTGGTCACCCCTCCACTTT. Its translation: CASSLVRWSPLHF.

This clone was observed a handful of times. This chain connects TRBV6-5 to TRBJ2-1, with D possibly matching TRBD1 (6 bases). V was shortened by 0 bases and J by 10 bases, with 19 bases between the two germline ends. CDR3 length equals 16 residues. Germline values: CDR1 MNHEY, CDR2 SVGAGI. In DNA form, the CDR3 reads TGTGCCAGCAGTTACTCCCCCGGGCCTGCTACAGGGGAGCAGTTCTTC. Encoded protein: CASSYSPGPATGEQFF.

This clone was counted a few times. V and J are TRBV30 and TRBJ2-3; 8 positions match TRBD2. The germline gives CDR1 GTSNPN, CDR2 SVGIG (reference sequence). The junction had 12 bases not matched to a gene; V was cut back by 3 bases and J by 1 base. The CDR3 covers 17 residues. This chain's CDR3 is CAWRRSYGSGGTDTQYF. The CDR3 DNA sequence: TGTGCCTGGAGACGCTCCTATGGTAGCGGGGGCACAGATACGCAGTATTTT.

V is TRBV7-8 and J is TRBJ1-2, with D perhaps TRBD1 (5 bases). The germline V gene has CDR1 SGHVS and CDR2 FQNEAQ. V lost 5 bases and J 4 bases, leaving 23 bases between the germline ends. This CDR3 region has 17 residues. The CDR3 is CASSPPRTRFTFYGYTF. CDR3 nucleotides: TGTGCCAGCAGCCCTCCCCGGACAAGGTTTACCTTCTATGGCTACACCTTC. The entire variable domain, with the rest obtained from reference TRBV7-8 and TRBJ1-2, is as follows: GAGVSQSPRYKVAKRGQDVALRCDPISGHVSLFWYQQALGQGPEFLTYFQNEAQLDKSGLPSDRFFAERPEGSVSTLKIQRTQQEDSAVYLCASSPPRTRFTFYGYTFGSGTRLTVV.

The chain uses TRBV7-9 and TRBJ1-4, with 9 bases fitting TRBD1. The CDR3 has 18 residues. Germline V CDR1 and CDR2: SEHNR, FQNEAQ (reference sequence). With V trimmed by 5 bases and J by 7 bases, 17 bases remained unmatched. CDR3 in DNA: TGTGCCAGCAGCCGGCGGAGGGGACAGGGTTTTTCGAGTGAAAAACTGTTTTTT. Protein product: CASSRRRGQGFSSEKLFF.

This clone was detected a few times. The V call is TRBV7-2, the J call TRBJ2-1; possible D gene TRBD1, 6 bases. The CDR3 sequence is 12 residues long. Germline-derived CDR1 and CDR2 are SGHTA and FQGNSA. V was cut by 5 bases and J by 14 bases, with 16 bases left in between. This chain's CDR3 is CASSPSWGPEFF. The CDR3 bases are TGTGCCAGCAGCCCATCCTGGGGGCCGGAGTTCTTC.

This clone was recorded a few times. The chain employs TRBV7-9 and TRBJ1-4; D remains unclear. Trimming shortened V by 3 bases and J by 7 bases, and 9 bases separated the two germline ends. Germline V CDR1 and CDR2: SEHNR, FQNEAQ (reference sequence). The CDR3 has 13 amino acids. In DNA form, the CDR3 reads TGTGCCAGCAGCTTGCCCCCGATTGAAAAACTGTTTTTT. Translating gives CASSLPPIEKLFF. The full variable domain, rest sourced from reference TRBV7-9 and TRBJ1-4, is DTGVSQNPRHKITKRGQNVTFRCDPISEHNRLYWYRQTLGQGPEFLTYFQNEAQLEKSRLLSDRFSAERPKGSFSTLEIQRTEQGDSAMYLCASSLPPIEKLFFGSGTQLSVL.

This clone was seen a handful of times. This chain links TRBV5-1 with TRBJ2-3; D is possibly TRBD1 or TRBD2 (5 bases each). The CDR3 is made up of 14 amino acids. Between the trimmed V and J ends, which lost 2 bases and 6 bases, there was a span of 13 bases. CDR1 and CDR2 from the germline V gene are SGHRS and YFSETQ. The CDR3 sequence: CASSFRLEGDTQYF. The CDR3 DNA reads as TGCGCCAGCAGCTTCCGGCTAGAGGGGGATACGCAGTATTTT.

The chain combines TRBV7-2 with TRBJ2-2; D gene ambiguous. Trimming shortened V by 2 bases and J by 3 bases, and 7 bases separated the two germline ends. The CDR3 covers 14 residues. From germline, CDR1 is SGHTA and CDR2 FQGNSA. CDR3 region: CASSLTGDTGELFF. The DNA for the CDR3 is TGTGCCAGCAGCTTAACTGGGGACACCGGGGAGCTGTTTTTT.

This clone came up a few times. For the CDR3, the DNA is TGTGCCAGCAGTTTTAATAGCGGGGTTTCTAGAGATACGCAGTATTTT. Encoded protein: CASSFNSGVSRDTQYF. The chain recombines TRBV27 with TRBJ2-3, with 8 bases matching TRBD2. This CDR3 is 16 amino acids long. Trimming removed 3 bases from V and 5 bases from J; junction bases left unmatched: 10. CDR1 and CDR2 (germline): MNHEY, SMNVEV (reference sequence).

Only a few counts were recorded for this clone. The chain combines TRBV6-6 with TRBJ1-2; 8 nucleotides match TRBD1. Germline values: CDR1 MNHNY, CDR2 SVGAGI (reference sequence). V lost 5 bases, J lost 3 bases, and 2 bases stayed unmatched. The CDR3 totals 13 residues. CDR3 protein: CASSPGGDYGYTF. DNA for the CDR3: TGTGCCAGCAGTCCAGGGGGCGACTATGGCTACACCTTC.

In its sample, this clone was seen a few times. V usage is TRBV29-1 and J usage is TRBJ2-3, with unresolved D. This CDR3 is 13 amino acids long. V gave up 5 bases and J gave up 6 bases, with 15 bases separating them. Germline V gene data show CDR1 as SQVTM and CDR2 as ANQGSEA. CDR3 sequence reads: CSVRFRLPDTQYF. As DNA, the CDR3 is TGCAGCGTTCGCTTTAGACTCCCCGATACGCAGTATTTT.

In nucleotides, the CDR3 is TGTGCCAGCAAGTTGAACACTGAAGCTTTCTTT. Protein: CASKLNTEAFF. The V and J genes are TRBV2 and TRBJ1-1; D is ambiguous. V was clipped by 7 bases and J by 0 bases, with 3 bases between them. This CDR3 region has 11 residues. CDR1 and CDR2 from the germline V gene are SNHLY and FYNNEI.

The V gene is TRBV28, the J gene TRBJ2-1; 8 bases match TRBD1. Unmatched junction bases numbered 12, after V lost 4 bases and J lost 1 base. The CDR3 runs 18 residues. From germline, CDR1 is MDHEN and CDR2 SYDVKM. CDR3 sequence: CASSSLSGTGVSYNEQFF. In nucleotides, the CDR3 is TGTGCCAGCAGTTCCTTATCCGGGACAGGAGTTTCCTACAATGAGCAGTTCTTC.

The rearrangement joins TRBV28 to TRBJ1-5; TRBD1 might be the D (6 bases). CDR1 MDHEN and CDR2 SYDVKM come from the germline V gene. V gave up 5 bases and J gave up 0 bases, with 17 bases separating them. The CDR3 has 17 amino acids. CDR3 DNA: TGTGCCAGCAGTCCCGACCCACAGGGTTATAGCAATCAGCCCCAGCATTTT. Protein: CASSPDPQGYSNQPQHF.